The next 29 T cell receptor beta chains were all read from a single sample in a study of monozygotic twins with inflammatory bowel disease. TCRdb re-called the 5' RACE reads and gives one entry per CDR3 protein, without DNA. This sample's table has some 170,000 distinct CDR3 sequences. What was sequenced was blood. These receptors all stem from a human donor with ulcerative colitis or Crohn's disease, or a healthy co-twin of an affected twin (not recorded which).

The CDR3 loop reads CASSSGTALLMNTEAFF. The chain couples TRBV5-1 to TRBJ1-1; there is no DNA to check the TCRdb D call of TRBD1. The CDR3 loop spans 17 amino acids. Per the germline V gene, CDR1 is SGHRS and CDR2 is YFSETQ.

The rearrangement joins TRBV11-1 to TRBJ1-3; TCRdb designates TRBD1, a call that cannot be tested without DNA. CDR1 is SGHAT and CDR2 is FQDESV in the germline V gene (reference sequence). The CDR3 consists of 18 residues. This CDR3 is CASSSPPGQSSSGNTIYF.

This chain uses TRBV10-3 with TRBJ2-5; TCRdb's assignment of TRBD2 cannot be checked, as there is no DNA. Germline V lookup: CDR1 ENHRY, CDR2 SYGVKD. The CDR3 loop spans 15 amino acids. CDR3 sequence reads: CAISGWDVGQETQYF.

The genes are TRBV12-3 or TRBV12-4 and TRBJ2-4; TCRdb's D call, TRBD1, is unchecked because there is no DNA. This CDR3 spans 13 amino acids. CDR3 amino acids: CASSLGRGNIQYF.

The chain has TRBV29-1 and TRBJ2-7; with no DNA, the TCRdb D assignment of TRBD1 cannot be verified. Germline lookup yields CDR1 SQVTM and CDR2 ANQGSEA. The CDR3 length is 11 residues. The CDR3 protein is CSAASGGEQYF.

The rearrangement joins TRBV15 to TRBJ2-7. The germline gives CDR1 LNHNV, CDR2 YYDKDF (reference sequence). CDR3 size: 15 residues. The chain's CDR3 is CATSRVGTSSYEQYF.

V is TRBV7-2 and J is TRBJ1-4; checking the TCRdb D call of TRBD1 is not possible without DNA. This CDR3 has 15 amino acids. Germline CDR1 SGHTA, CDR2 FQGNSA. This CDR3 reads CASSPSRDMLEKLFF.

The chain is built from TRBV9 and TRBJ2-1; TCRdb picks TRBD1, but there is no DNA to check that call. The CDR3 runs 15 residues. Germline lookup yields CDR1 SGDLS and CDR2 YYNGEE. CDR3 loop: CASSVGSVRGDEQFF.

J is TRBJ2-3 and V is TRBV24-1; the TCRdb call, TRBD2, lacks DNA for checking. Germline V CDR1 and CDR2: KGHDR, SFDVKD. The CDR3 loop spans 15 amino acids. CDR3 residues: CATSASGGNPDTQYF.

The chain carries TRBV5-1 and TRBJ2-3; TCRdb names TRBD2, which stays unverified in the absence of DNA. The length of the CDR3 is 14 residues. Germline-derived CDR1 and CDR2 are SGHRS and YFSETQ. The CDR3 region is CASKLAGSSDTQYF. Looking up the rest from reference TRBV5-1 and TRBJ2-3 gives the full variable domain: KAGVTQTPRYLIKTRGQQVTLSCSPISGHRSVSWYQQTPGQGLQFLFEYFSETQRNKGNFPGRFSGRQFSNSRSEMNVSTLELGDSALYLCASKLAGSSDTQYFGPGTRLTVL.

This rearrangement joins TRBV9 to TRBJ1-3. The CDR3 spans 11 residues. The germline V gene has CDR1 SGDLS and CDR2 YYNGEE. The CDR3 here is CASSVGNTIYF. The full variable domain, its missing parts supplied by reference TRBV9 and TRBJ1-3, is DSGVTQTPKHLITATGQRVTLRCSPRSGDLSVYWYQQSLDQGLQFLIQYYNGEERAKGNILERFSAQQFPDLHSELNLSSLELGDSALYFCASSVGNTIYFGEGSWLTVV.

The chain carries TRBV6-2 or TRBV6-3 and TRBJ2-2; TCRdb proposes TRBD2, but this gene call is untestable without DNA. CDR1 and CDR2 (germline): MNHEY, SVGEGT. This CDR3 is built from 17 residues. Here the CDR3 reads CASSYSLSGSNTGELFF.

The rearrangement uses TRBV19 and TRBJ1-5; the TCRdb D gene call, TRBD1, has no DNA to confirm it. This CDR3 has 15 residues. Germline-derived CDR1 and CDR2 are LNHDA and SQIVND (reference sequence). The CDR3 region is CASSILGQGNQPQHF. Full variable domain (rest looked up from reference TRBV19 and TRBJ1-5): DGGITQSPKYLFRKEGQNVTLSCEQNLNHDAMYWYRQDPGQGLRLIYYSQIVNDFQKGDIAEGYSVSREKKESFPLTVTSAQKNPTAFYLCASSILGQGNQPQHFGDGTRLSIL.

The chain employs TRBV7-2 and TRBJ2-7; the TCRdb D gene call, TRBD1, has no DNA to confirm it. The CDR3 totals 13 residues. CDR1 and CDR2 (germline): SGHTA, FQGNSA. CDR3 region: CASSRAYLGEQYF.

The chain has TRBV5-1 and TRBJ2-5; TCRdb proposes TRBD1, but this gene call is untestable without DNA. The CDR3 loop spans 16 amino acids. Looked up from germline, CDR1 is SGHRS and CDR2 is YFSETQ. The CDR3 reads CASSLAMGQGARGQYF.

V and J are TRBV10-3 and TRBJ2-5; the D call of TRBD1 rests on TCRdb alone, since no DNA is present to check it. Germline V gives CDR1 ENHRY, CDR2 SYGVKD. CDR3 size: 14 residues. CDR3 in amino acids: CAISEETGGKTQYF.

The chain joins TRBV15 to TRBJ2-1; there is no DNA to check the TCRdb D call of TRBD2. This CDR3 region has 15 residues. Germline V lookup: CDR1 LNHNV, CDR2 YYDKDF (reference sequence). This chain's CDR3 is CATSSLRQGYNEQFF.

The V call is TRBV7-2, the J call TRBJ2-1. CDR1 and CDR2 from the germline V gene are SGHTA and FQGNSA. The CDR3 loop spans 15 amino acids. This chain's CDR3 is CASSSYPGSYNEQFF.

The chain combines TRBV11-2 with TRBJ2-2. This CDR3 is built from 13 residues. Germline-derived CDR1 and CDR2 are SGHAT and FQNNGV. CDR3 in amino acids: CASRTSEAGELFF.

This chain connects TRBV12-3 or TRBV12-4 to TRBJ1-1; the D call from TCRdb, TRBD1, cannot be confirmed without DNA. The CDR3 runs to 14 residues. The CDR3 spells CASTLGQPNTEAFF.

This CDR3 reads CASSRIQGKRSYEQYF. The chain links TRBV5-1 to TRBJ2-7; the TRBD1 assignment by TCRdb is unverifiable without DNA. Germline V gene lookup returns CDR1 SGHRS and CDR2 YFSETQ. The CDR3 has 16 residues.

The chain is built from TRBV25-1 and TRBJ1-3. This CDR3 is built from 14 residues. Per the germline V gene, CDR1 is MGHDK and CDR2 is SYGVNS. CDR3 region: CASSEDRSGNTIYF.

The chain couples TRBV3-1 to TRBJ1-2. Germline V gives CDR1 LGHDT, CDR2 YNNKEL (reference sequence). This CDR3 comprises 15 residues. CDR3: CASTPGGQPSYGYTF.

The rearrangement links TRBV5-1 to TRBJ2-7; TCRdb gives TRBD1 as the D gene, but with no DNA this cannot be confirmed. The CDR3 totals 14 residues. The germline gives CDR1 SGHRS, CDR2 YFSETQ. The CDR3 reads CASSLDRDYYEQYF.

The chain employs TRBV5-1 and TRBJ2-1. Germline V gene sequence: CDR1 SGHRS, CDR2 YFSETQ. The CDR3 spans 17 residues. The CDR3 loop reads CASSLGRSRTSYNEQFF. The whole variable domain, filled in from reference TRBV5-1 and TRBJ2-1, reads KAGVTQTPRYLIKTRGQQVTLSCSPISGHRSVSWYQQTPGQGLQFLFEYFSETQRNKGNFPGRFSGRQFSNSRSEMNVSTLELGDSALYLCASSLGRSRTSYNEQFFGPGTRLTVL.

This chain uses TRBV7-6 with TRBJ1-1; TCRdb lists TRBD1, though no DNA is available to test this call. Looked up from germline, CDR1 is SGHVS and CDR2 is FNYEAQ. CDR3 length equals 15 residues. The CDR3 here is CASSLLGNRATEAFF. Using reference TRBV7-6 and TRBJ1-1 for the parts outside the CDR3, the full variable domain is GAGVSQSPRYKVTKRGQDVALRCDPISGHVSLYWYRQALGQGPEFLTYFNYEAQQDKSGLPNDRFSAERPEGSISTLTIQRTEQRDSAMYRCASSLLGNRATEAFFGQGTRLTVV.

The chain is built from TRBV15 and TRBJ2-5; TCRdb's D gene call, TRBD1, goes unchecked for lack of DNA. Germline V CDR1 and CDR2: LNHNV, YYDKDF (reference sequence). The length of the CDR3 is 13 residues. CDR3 sequence: CATSNRVEETQYF.

This rearrangement joins TRBV7-2 to TRBJ1-2. Germline V gives CDR1 SGHTA, CDR2 FQGNSA. The CDR3 has 14 amino acids. CDR3 amino acids: CASSLADGAYGYTF.

The chain links TRBV28 to TRBJ1-2. Germline loops: CDR1 MDHEN, CDR2 SYDVKM. The CDR3 has 14 residues. The CDR3 loop reads CASSSGFRRYGYTF.